The 14 T cell receptor beta chains given below trace back to one sample, sequenced in a study of T cells in Graves' hyperthyroidism and ophthalmopathy. Using RNA transcripts as the source, TCR beta CDR3 regions were amplified. The study used the HTBI primer set for a first-round RT-PCR of the TCR CDR3. One entry per CDR3 protein results from TCRdb running MiXCR on the multiplex PCR reads. The sample yields around 200,000 distinct CDR3 sequences, about 18% seen once. Sequenced input: blood. Source of these receptors: a man aged 35 to 55 with Graves' hyperthyroidism.

The gene calls are TRBV6-1 and TRBJ2-3; 13 bases align to TRBD2. The ends lost 10 bases at V and 6 bases at J; junction bases unmatched: 7. The length of the CDR3 is 14 residues. Germline CDR1 reads MNHNS; CDR2 reads SASEGT. The CDR3 sequence: CAIGLAGDVDTQYF. The DNA for the CDR3 is TGTGCCATCGGACTAGCGGGAGACGTGGATACGCAGTATTTT.

This clonotype was observed many times. The V and J genes are TRBV6-1 and TRBJ1-1; the D is unclear. The CDR3 has 13 residues. V was shortened by 10 bases and J by 0 bases, with 12 bases between the two germline ends. Germline lookup yields CDR1 MNHNS and CDR2 SASEGT. CDR3 amino acids: CATKWSMNTEAFF. In DNA, the CDR3 is TGTGCCACCAAGTGGAGCATGAACACTGAAGCTTTCTTT.

The chain joins TRBV2 to TRBJ2-7; TRBD1 aligns across 7 bases. The trim removed 4 bases at V and 3 bases at J, leaving 6 bases unmatched. Per germline, CDR1 SNHLY and CDR2 FYNNEI. The CDR3 consists of 14 residues. This chain's CDR3 is CASSVTGQGYEQYF. DNA of the CDR3: TGTGCCAGCAGTGTGACAGGGCAGGGCTACGAGCAGTACTTC.

This clonotype was detected ten times or more. This rearrangement joins TRBV28 to TRBJ2-7; TRBD2 aligns across 12 bases. V lost 6 bases, J lost 4 bases, and 4 bases stayed unmatched. CDR3 length equals 14 residues. Germline values: CDR1 MDHEN, CDR2 SYDVKM. The CDR3 coding sequence is TGTGCCAGCAGCTCCGGGACTAGCGGGTACGAGCAGTACTTC. This encodes CASSSGTSGYEQYF.

The chain uses TRBV12-3 or TRBV12-4 and TRBJ2-5; 12 bases match TRBD1. CDR3 size: 15 residues. Trimming removed 6 bases from V and 6 bases from J; junction bases left unmatched: 8. The CDR3, as DNA: TGTGCCAGCAGGTGGGACAGGGGGCGCATACAGACCCAGTACTTC. Translating gives CASRWDRGRIQTQYF.

The table lists this clonotype with many counts. A much larger clone differs by one base, so this may be a read error. The chain uses TRBV7-8 and TRBJ2-1; D uncertain. Germline loops: CDR1 SGHVS, CDR2 FQNEAQ. This CDR3 region has 13 residues. With 5 bases removed from V and 0 bases from J, the gap between germline ends came to 5 bases. The CDR3 reads CASSPASYNEQFF. Here the CDR3 DNA reads TGTGCCAGCAGCCCTGCCTCCTACAATGAGCAGTTCTTC.

This clonotype was seen a handful of times. The chain links TRBV5-4 to TRBJ2-7; the D gene is possibly TRBD2 (6 bases). V lost 5 bases and J 2 bases, leaving 17 bases between the germline ends. From germline, CDR1 is SGHNT and CDR2 YYREEE (reference sequence). The length of the CDR3 is 15 residues. In DNA form, the CDR3 reads TGTGCCAGCAGGATAACCGGGACGGGAGCCTACGAGCAGTACTTC. Translation gives CASRITGTGAYEQYF.

This clonotype has a handful of counts. This chain joins TRBV20-1 and TRBJ1-2, with D possibly matching TRBD1 (5 bases). V was cut by 4 bases and J by 6 bases, with 27 bases left in between. Germline V gene data show CDR1 as DFQATT and CDR2 as SNEGSKA (reference sequence). The CDR3 is 17 residues long. The DNA for the CDR3 is TGCAGTGCTACCCCTTTAGCTGGGACTCTCTCAGGCCATGGCTACACCTTC. Translated: CSATPLAGTLSGHGYTF.

The table lists this clonotype with many counts. The chain couples TRBV5-4 to TRBJ2-5; no clear D. Between the trimmed V and J ends, which lost 4 bases and 5 bases, there was a span of 6 bases. The V gene's germline CDR1 is SGHNT and CDR2 YYREEE (reference sequence). This CDR3 has 11 residues. The CDR3 DNA reads as TGTGCCAGCAGCGCCAGTGAGACCCAGTACTTC. Translating gives CASSASETQYF.

Of note for this clonotype: Here the CDR3 omits its conserved ending phenylalanine or tryptophan, so a read error is the likely source. The chain has TRBV29-1 and TRBJ1-1, with 9 bases fitting TRBD1. The trim removed 7 bases at V and 0 bases at J, leaving 3 bases unmatched. Germline V CDR1 and CDR2: SQVTM, ANQGSEA. This CDR3 is built from 13 residues. For the CDR3, the DNA is TGCAGCGGGACAGGGGTATTGAACACTGAAGCTTTCTCT. This gives the protein CSGTGVLNTEAFS.

This clonotype occurred many times. The chain links TRBV7-3 to TRBJ2-3; 7 positions match TRBD1. V lost 1 base to trimming and J lost 4 bases; unmatched junction nucleotides: 8. This CDR3 is built from 16 residues. Germline CDR1 SGHTA, CDR2 FQGTGA. The CDR3: CASSLSQGVEADTQYF. The CDR3 nucleotides are TGTGCCAGCAGCTTAAGTCAGGGGGTGGAGGCAGATACGCAGTATTTT.

The table lists this clonotype with many counts. J is TRBJ2-1 and V is TRBV6-1; D might be TRBD2 (5 bases). Germline loops: CDR1 MNHNS, CDR2 SASEGT. The CDR3 is made up of 17 amino acids. Trimming cost V 2 bases and J 2 bases, with 16 bases left between them. For the CDR3, the DNA is TGTGCCAGCAGTGAAAGCCCTTCAGGACTGGCCTACAATGAGCAGTTCTTC. Residues: CASSESPSGLAYNEQFF.

The chain has TRBV6-1 and TRBJ2-1; 10 nucleotides line up with TRBD1. The CDR3 loop spans 16 amino acids. The junction had 4 bases not matched to a gene; V was cut back by 2 bases and J by 3 bases. Germline V lookup: CDR1 MNHNS, CDR2 SASEGT. This CDR3 reads CASSERDRGHYNEQFF. Here the CDR3 DNA reads TGTGCCAGCAGTGAAAGGGACAGGGGCCACTACAATGAGCAGTTCTTC.

This clonotype has at least ten counts. The chain recombines TRBV12-5 with TRBJ2-1; 12 positions agree with TRBD1. The CDR3 has 15 residues. V was clipped by 6 bases and J by 5 bases; unmatched bases: 5. Looked up from germline, CDR1 is LGHNT and CDR2 is FRNRAP. CDR3 nucleotides: TGTGCTAGTGGCCTGGGACAGGGGGCCGACAATGAGCAGTTCTTC. Amino acid sequence: CASGLGQGADNEQFF.